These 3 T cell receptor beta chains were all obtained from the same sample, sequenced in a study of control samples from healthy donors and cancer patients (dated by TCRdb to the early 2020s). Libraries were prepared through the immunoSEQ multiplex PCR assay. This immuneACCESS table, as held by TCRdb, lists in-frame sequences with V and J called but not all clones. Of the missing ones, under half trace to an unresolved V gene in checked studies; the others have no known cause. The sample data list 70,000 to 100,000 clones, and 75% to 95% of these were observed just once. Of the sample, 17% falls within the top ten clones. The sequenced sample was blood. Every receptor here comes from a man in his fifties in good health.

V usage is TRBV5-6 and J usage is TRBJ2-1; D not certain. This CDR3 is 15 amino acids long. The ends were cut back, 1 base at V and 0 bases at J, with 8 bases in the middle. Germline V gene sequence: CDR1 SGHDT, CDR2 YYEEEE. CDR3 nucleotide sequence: TGTGCCAGCAGCTTGCCAACCAACTCCTACAATGAGCAGTTCTTC. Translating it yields CASSLPTNSYNEQFF. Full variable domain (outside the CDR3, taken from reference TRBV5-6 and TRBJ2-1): DAGVTQSPTHLIKTRGQQVTLRCSPKSGHDTVSWYQQALGQGPQFIFQYYEEEERQRGNFPDRFSGHQFPNYSSELNVNALLLGDSALYLCASSLPTNSYNEQFFGPGTRLTVL.

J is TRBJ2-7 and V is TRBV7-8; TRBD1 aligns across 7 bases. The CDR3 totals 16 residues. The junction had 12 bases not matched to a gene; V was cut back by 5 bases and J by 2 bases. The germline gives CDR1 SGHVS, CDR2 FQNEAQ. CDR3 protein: CASSRIVTGNTYEQYF. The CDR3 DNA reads TGTGCCAGCAGCCGAATTGTGACAGGGAATACCTACGAGCAGTACTTC.

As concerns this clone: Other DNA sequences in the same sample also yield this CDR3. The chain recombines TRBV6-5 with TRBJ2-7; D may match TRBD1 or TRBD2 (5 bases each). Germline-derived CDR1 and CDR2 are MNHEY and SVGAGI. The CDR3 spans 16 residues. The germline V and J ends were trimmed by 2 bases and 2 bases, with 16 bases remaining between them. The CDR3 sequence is CASSYPGTSGTYEQYF. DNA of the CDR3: TGTGCCAGCAGTTACCCCGGGACGTCGGGTACCTACGAGCAGTACTTC.